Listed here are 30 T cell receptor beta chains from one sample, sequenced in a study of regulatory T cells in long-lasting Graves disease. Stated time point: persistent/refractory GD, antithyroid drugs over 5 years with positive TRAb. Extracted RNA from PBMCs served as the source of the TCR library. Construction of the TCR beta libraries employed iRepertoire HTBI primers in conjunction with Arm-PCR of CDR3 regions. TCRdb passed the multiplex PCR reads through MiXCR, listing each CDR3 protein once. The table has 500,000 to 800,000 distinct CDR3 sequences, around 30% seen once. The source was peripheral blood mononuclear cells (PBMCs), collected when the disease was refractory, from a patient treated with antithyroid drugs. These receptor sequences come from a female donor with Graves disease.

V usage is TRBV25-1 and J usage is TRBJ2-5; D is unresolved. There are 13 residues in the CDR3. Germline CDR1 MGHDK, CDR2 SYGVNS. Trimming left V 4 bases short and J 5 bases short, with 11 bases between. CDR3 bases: TGTGCCAGCAGTGGACGATATTGGGAGACCCAGTACTTC. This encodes CASSGRYWETQYF.

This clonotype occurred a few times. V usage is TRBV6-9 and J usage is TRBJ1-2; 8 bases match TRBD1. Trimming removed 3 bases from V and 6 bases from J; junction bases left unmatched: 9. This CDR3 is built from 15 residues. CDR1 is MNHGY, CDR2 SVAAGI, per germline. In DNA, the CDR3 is TGTGCCAGCAGTTACTCCCGGACAGGGTGGAATGGCTACACCTTC. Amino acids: CASSYSRTGWNGYTF.

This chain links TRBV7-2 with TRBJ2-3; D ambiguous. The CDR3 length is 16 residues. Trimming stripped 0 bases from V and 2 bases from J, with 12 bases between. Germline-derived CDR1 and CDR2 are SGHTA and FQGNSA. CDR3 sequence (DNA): TGTGCCAGCAGCTTAGCGAAATCACGGTTCACAGATACGCAGTATTTT. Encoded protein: CASSLAKSRFTDTQYF.

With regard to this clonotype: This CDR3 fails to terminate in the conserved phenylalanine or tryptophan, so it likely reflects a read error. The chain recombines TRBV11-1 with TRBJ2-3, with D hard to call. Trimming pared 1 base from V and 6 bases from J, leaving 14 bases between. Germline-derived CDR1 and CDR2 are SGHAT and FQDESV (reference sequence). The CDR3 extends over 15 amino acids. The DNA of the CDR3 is TGTGCCAGCAGCTTAGTGAGGCCGAAGCAGGATACGCAGTATCTT. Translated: CASSLVRPKQDTQYL.

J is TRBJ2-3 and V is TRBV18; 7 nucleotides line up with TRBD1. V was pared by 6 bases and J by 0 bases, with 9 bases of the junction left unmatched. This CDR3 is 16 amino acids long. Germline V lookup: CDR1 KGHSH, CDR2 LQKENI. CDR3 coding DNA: TGTGCCAGCTCCCCTATCGACAGGGCTAGCACAGATACGCAGTATTTT. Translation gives CASSPIDRASTDTQYF.

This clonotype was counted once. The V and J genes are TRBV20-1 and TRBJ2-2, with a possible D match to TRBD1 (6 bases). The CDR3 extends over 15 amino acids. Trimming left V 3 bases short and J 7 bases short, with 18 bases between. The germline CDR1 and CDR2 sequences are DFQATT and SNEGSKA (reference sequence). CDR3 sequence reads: CSARTGPSRGGELFF. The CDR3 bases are TGCAGTGCTAGGACAGGTCCAAGCAGAGGCGGGGAGCTGTTTTTT.

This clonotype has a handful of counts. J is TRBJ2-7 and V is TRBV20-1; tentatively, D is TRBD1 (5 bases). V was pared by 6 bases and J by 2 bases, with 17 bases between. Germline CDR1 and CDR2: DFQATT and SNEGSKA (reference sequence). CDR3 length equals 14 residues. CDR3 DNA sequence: TGCAGTGCCAGCCCAAGGGGTTCAGCCTACGAGCAGTACTTC. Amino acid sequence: CSASPRGSAYEQYF.

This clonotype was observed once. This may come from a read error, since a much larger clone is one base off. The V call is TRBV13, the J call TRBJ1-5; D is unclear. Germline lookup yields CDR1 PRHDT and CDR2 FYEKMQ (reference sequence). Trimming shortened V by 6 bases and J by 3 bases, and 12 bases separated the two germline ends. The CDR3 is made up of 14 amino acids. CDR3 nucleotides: TGTGCCAGCAGTGAAATCCAGGACAATCAGCCCCAGCATTTT. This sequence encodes CASSEIQDNQPQHF. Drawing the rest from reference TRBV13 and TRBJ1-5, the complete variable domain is AAGVIQSPRHLIKEKRETATLKCYPIPRHDTVYWYQQGPGQDPQFLISFYEKMQSDKGSIPDRFSAQQFSDYHSELNMSSLELGDSALYFCASSEIQDNQPQHFGDGTRLSIL.

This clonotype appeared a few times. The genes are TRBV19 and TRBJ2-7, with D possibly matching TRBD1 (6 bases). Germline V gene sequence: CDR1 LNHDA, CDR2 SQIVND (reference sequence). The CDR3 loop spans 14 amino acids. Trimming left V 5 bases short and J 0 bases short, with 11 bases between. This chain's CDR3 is CASSPRDTSYEQYF. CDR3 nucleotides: TGTGCCAGTAGTCCCCGGGACACCTCCTACGAGCAGTACTTC. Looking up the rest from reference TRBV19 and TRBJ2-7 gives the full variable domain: DGGITQSPKYLFRKEGQNVTLSCEQNLNHDAMYWYRQDPGQGLRLIYYSQIVNDFQKGDIAEGYSVSREKKESFPLTVTSAQKNPTAFYLCASSPRDTSYEQYFGPGTRLTVT.

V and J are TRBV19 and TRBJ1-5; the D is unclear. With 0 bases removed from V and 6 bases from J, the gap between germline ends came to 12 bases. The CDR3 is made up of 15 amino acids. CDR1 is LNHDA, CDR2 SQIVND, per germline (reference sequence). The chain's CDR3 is CASSIESVSFQPQHF. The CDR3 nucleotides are TGTGCCAGTAGTATAGAGTCCGTCTCTTTTCAGCCCCAGCATTTT.

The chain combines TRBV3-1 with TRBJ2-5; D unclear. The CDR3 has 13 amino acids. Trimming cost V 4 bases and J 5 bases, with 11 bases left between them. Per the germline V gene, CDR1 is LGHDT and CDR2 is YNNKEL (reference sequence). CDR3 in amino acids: CASSLQDRETQYF. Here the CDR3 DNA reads TGTGCCAGCAGCCTCCAAGATCGGGAGACCCAGTACTTC.

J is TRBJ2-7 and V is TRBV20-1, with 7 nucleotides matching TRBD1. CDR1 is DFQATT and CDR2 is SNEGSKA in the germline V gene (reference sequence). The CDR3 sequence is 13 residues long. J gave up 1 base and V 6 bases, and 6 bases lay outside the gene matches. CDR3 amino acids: CSAQGEQSYEQYF. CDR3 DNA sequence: TGCAGTGCCCAGGGGGAACAGTCCTACGAGCAGTACTTC.

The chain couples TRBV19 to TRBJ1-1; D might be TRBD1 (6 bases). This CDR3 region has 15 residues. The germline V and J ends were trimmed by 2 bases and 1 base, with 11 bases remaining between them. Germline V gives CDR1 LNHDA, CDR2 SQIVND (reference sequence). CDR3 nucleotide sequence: TGTGCCAGTAGTATACAAGGACAGAAGAACACTGAAGCTTTCTTT. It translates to CASSIQGQKNTEAFF.

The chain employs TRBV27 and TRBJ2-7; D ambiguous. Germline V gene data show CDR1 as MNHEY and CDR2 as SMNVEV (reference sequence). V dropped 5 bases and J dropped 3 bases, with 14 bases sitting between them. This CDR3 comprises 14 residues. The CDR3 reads CASSPRSRNYEQYF. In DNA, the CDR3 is TGTGCCAGCAGTCCCCGGTCGAGGAACTACGAGCAGTACTTC.

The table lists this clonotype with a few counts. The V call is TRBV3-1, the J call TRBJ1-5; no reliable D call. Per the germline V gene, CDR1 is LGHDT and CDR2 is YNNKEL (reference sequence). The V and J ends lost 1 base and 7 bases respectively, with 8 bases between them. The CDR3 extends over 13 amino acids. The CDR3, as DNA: TGTGCCAGCAGCCAAGCCGTGGGGCAGCCCCAGCATTTT. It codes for CASSQAVGQPQHF.

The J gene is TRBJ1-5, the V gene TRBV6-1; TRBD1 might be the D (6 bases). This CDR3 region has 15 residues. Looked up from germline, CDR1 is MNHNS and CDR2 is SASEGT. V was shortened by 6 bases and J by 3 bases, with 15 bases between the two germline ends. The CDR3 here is CASRTTGPPNQPQHF. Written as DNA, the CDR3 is TGTGCCAGCAGAACGACAGGACCTCCCAATCAGCCCCAGCATTTT.

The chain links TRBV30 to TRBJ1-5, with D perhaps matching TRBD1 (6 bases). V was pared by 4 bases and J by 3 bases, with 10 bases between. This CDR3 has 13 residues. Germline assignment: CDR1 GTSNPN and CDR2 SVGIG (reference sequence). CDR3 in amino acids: CAWKGDYNQPQHF. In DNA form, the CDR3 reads TGTGCCTGGAAGGGGGACTACAATCAGCCCCAGCATTTT.

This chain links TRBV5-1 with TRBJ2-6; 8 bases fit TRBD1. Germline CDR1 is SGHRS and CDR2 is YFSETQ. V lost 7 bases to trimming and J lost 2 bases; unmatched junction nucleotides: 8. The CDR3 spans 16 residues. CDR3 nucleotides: TGCGCCAGCTCTAATGGACAGGGAGCTGGGGCCAACGTCCTGACTTTC. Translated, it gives CASSNGQGAGANVLTF.

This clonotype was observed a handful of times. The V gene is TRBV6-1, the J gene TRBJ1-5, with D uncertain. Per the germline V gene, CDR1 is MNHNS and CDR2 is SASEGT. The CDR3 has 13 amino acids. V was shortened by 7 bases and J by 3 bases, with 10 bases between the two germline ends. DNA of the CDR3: TGTGCCAGCAAGCCGTTGTCCAATCAGCCCCAGCATTTT. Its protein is CASKPLSNQPQHF.

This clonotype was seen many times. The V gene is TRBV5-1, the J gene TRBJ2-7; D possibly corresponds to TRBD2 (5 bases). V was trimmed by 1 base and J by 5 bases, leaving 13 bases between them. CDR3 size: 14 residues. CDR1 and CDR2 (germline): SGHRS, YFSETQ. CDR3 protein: CASSLSGGSHEQYF. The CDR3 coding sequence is TGCGCCAGCAGCTTGTCGGGCGGGTCTCACGAGCAGTACTTC.

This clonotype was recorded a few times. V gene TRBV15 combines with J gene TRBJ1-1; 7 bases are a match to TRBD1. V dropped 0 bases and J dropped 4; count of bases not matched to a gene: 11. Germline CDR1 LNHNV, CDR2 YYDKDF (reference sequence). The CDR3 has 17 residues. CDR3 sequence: CATSRELWDSKGTEAFF. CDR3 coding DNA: TGTGCCACCAGCAGAGAGCTCTGGGACAGTAAAGGCACTGAAGCTTTCTTT.

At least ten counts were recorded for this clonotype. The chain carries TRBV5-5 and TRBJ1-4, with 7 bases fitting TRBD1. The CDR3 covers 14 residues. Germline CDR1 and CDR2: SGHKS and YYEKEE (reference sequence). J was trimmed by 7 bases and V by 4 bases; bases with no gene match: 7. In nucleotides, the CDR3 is TGTGCCAGCAGCCGAGAGGGGGCGTCTGAAAAACTGTTTTTT. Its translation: CASSREGASEKLFF.

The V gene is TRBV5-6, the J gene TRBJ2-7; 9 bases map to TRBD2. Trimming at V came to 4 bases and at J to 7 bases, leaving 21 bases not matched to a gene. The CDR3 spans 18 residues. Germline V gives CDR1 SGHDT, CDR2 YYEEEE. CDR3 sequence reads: CASSAGPRGAGGRGEQYF. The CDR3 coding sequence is TGTGCCAGCAGCGCCGGACCCCGGGGAGCGGGAGGCCGTGGGGAGCAGTACTTC.

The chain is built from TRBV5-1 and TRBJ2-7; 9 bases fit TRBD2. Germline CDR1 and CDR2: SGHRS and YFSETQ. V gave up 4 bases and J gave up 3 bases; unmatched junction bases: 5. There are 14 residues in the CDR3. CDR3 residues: CASSPSGNHYEQYF. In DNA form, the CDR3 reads TGCGCCAGCAGCCCTAGCGGGAACCACTACGAGCAGTACTTC.

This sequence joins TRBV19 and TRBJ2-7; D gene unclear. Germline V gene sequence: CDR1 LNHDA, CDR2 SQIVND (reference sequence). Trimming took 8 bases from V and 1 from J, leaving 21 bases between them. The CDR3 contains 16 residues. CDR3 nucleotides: TGTGCCAGTGGTAACCCCACGAGATCACAATCCTACGAGCAGTACTTC. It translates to CASGNPTRSQSYEQYF.

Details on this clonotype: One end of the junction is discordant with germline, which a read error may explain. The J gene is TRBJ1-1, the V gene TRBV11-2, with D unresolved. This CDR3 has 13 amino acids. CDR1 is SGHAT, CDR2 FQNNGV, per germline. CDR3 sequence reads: CAGSLVRNTEAFF. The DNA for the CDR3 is TGTGCCGGCAGCTTAGTCCGCAACACTGAAGCTTTCTTT.

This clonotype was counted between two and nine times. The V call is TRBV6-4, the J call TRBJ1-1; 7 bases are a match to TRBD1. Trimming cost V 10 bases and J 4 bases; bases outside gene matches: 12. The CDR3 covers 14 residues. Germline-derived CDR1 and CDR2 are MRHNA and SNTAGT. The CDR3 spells CATRTGPSGTEAFF. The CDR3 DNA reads TGTGCCACCCGGACAGGCCCCTCGGGCACTGAAGCTTTCTTT.

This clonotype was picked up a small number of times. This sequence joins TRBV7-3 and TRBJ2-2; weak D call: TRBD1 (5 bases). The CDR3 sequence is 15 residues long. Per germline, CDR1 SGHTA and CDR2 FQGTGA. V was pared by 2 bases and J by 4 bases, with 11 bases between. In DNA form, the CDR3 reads TGTGCCAGCAGCTTACTTATTAGGGGCACCGGGGAGCTGTTTTTT. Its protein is CASSLLIRGTGELFF.

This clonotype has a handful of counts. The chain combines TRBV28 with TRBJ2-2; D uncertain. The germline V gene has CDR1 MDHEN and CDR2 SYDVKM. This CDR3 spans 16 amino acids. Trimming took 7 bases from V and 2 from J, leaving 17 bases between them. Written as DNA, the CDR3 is TGTGCCAGCACCGTTAGATCCGACCTAAACACCGGGGAGCTGTTTTTT. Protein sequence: CASTVRSDLNTGELFF.

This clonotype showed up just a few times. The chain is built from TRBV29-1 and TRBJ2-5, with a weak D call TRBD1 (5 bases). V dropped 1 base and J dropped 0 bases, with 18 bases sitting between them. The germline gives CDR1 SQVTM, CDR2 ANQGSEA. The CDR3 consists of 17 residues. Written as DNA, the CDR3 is TGCAGCGTTGAAGGTACAGGCGAACAAAACTACCAAGAGACCCAGTACTTC. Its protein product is CSVEGTGEQNYQETQYF.